What follows is one TCR beta chain and its context. This entry belongs to a study of shared clonotypes between healthy human individuals. Terminally differentiated effector memory CD45RA+ cells were left out of the naive CD8 fraction, which was CD45RO-negative and positively selected for CCR7. Under the authors' procedure: ImmunoSEQ supplied junction-only sequences lacking quality scores, so filtering was different. Here immunoSEQ multiplex PCR was the method, and the copy in TCRdb shows in-frame clones only, minus some. V and J calls and clone size are as listed in that table; D and trimming were resolved from the DNA. In the table there are hundreds of thousands of clones, about 95% of which are singletons. The CDR3 is made up of 14 amino acids. In germline, CDR1 is SGHRS, CDR2 YFSETQ. The ends were cut back, 0 bases at V and 4 bases at J, with 11 bases in the middle.

The receptor was isolated from a woman in her 30s in good health. This chain connects TRBV5-1 to TRBJ2-7; tentative D call: TRBD2 (6 bases). Sequenced: naive CD8+ T cells sorted from blood. Here the CDR3 reads CASSLVQEGYEQYF. The CDR3 nucleotides are TGCGCCAGCAGCTTGGTACAGGAGGGATACGAGCAGTACTTC.